This passage covers 16 T cell receptor beta chains from one sample sequenced in a study of shared clonotypes between healthy human individuals. Profiling relied on immunoSEQ multiplex PCR, and the TCRdb table lists in-frame clones only, not all of them. The table lists about 2.2 million clones, about 93% of them singletons, with around 1.7% in the top ten. Naive CD8 cells lacked CD45RO and underwent positive selection for CCR7, leaving out terminally differentiated effector memory CD45RA+ cells. Sequences were obtained from naive CD8+ T cells from PBMCs. These receptors were taken from a man younger than 30 in good health. Some clones in this sample may be carry-over from other donors' samples.

This rearrangement joins TRBV9 to TRBJ2-1; TRBD2 matches 12 bases. This CDR3 has 17 residues. CDR1 and CDR2 from the germline V gene are SGDLS and YYNGEE. V lost 4 bases, J lost 5 bases, and 10 bases stayed unmatched. The CDR3 DNA follows: TGTGCCAGCAGCCCGGGACTAGCGGGCCCACTCGACAATGAGCAGTTCTTC. It is translated as CASSPGLAGPLDNEQFF.

The chain is built from TRBV28 and TRBJ2-3; 12 nucleotides line up with TRBD2. The CDR3 contains 18 residues. Per germline, CDR1 MDHEN and CDR2 SYDVKM. Trimming removed 5 bases from V and 4 bases from J; junction bases left unmatched: 13. CDR3 residues: CASSPQSSGRALADTQYF. The DNA for the CDR3 is TGTGCCAGCAGTCCTCAGTCTAGCGGGAGGGCCCTGGCAGATACGCAGTATTTT.

This clone was counted between two and nine times. The rearrangement uses TRBV28 and TRBJ1-4; D may be TRBD1 (5 bases). CDR1 and CDR2 (germline): MDHEN, SYDVKM. This CDR3 is built from 12 residues. V shed 8 bases and J shed 5 bases, with 9 bases lying between them. The CDR3 coding sequence is TGTGCCAGCGTTGGACAAAATGAAAAACTGTTTTTT. Its protein is CASVGQNEKLFF.

The J gene is TRBJ1-1, the V gene TRBV28; TRBD1 agrees at 7 bases. CDR3 length equals 13 residues. The J segment lost 4 bases and the V segment lost 6 bases, leaving 5 bases of the junction unmatched. Germline CDR1 MDHEN, CDR2 SYDVKM. CDR3 coding DNA: TGTGCCAGCAGGAGACAGGGAGGCACTGAAGCTTTCTTT. Its translation is CASRRQGGTEAFF. The whole variable domain, remainder taken from reference TRBV28 and TRBJ1-1, is DVKVTQSSRYLVKRTGEKVFLECVQDMDHENMFWYRQDPGLGLRLIYFSYDVKMKEKGDIPEGYSVSREKKERFSLILESASTNQTSMYLCASRRQGGTEAFFGQGTRLTVV.

The chain links TRBV4-3 to TRBJ2-7; 10 positions match TRBD2. The ends lost 4 bases at V and 2 bases at J; junction bases unmatched: 8. This CDR3 is 16 amino acids long. Germline loops: CDR1 LGHNA, CDR2 YSLEER. The CDR3 loop reads CASSPSTSGETYEQYF. The CDR3 region has the DNA TGCGCCAGCAGCCCGTCCACTAGCGGGGAAACCTACGAGCAGTACTTC.

J is TRBJ2-7 and V is TRBV5-4; D remains unclear. Deletions cut 2 bases from V and 1 base from J, with 10 bases between. The CDR3 covers 14 residues. From germline, CDR1 is SGHNT and CDR2 YYREEE (reference sequence). This CDR3 is CASSFGLPSYEQYF. The CDR3 DNA follows: TGTGCCAGCAGCTTCGGTCTTCCGTCCTACGAGCAGTACTTC. The full variable domain, completed using reference TRBV5-4 and TRBJ2-7, is ETGVTQSPTHLIKTRGQQVTLRCSSQSGHNTVSWYQQALGQGPQFIFQYYREEENGRGNFPPRFSGLQFPNYSSELNVNALELDDSALYLCASSFGLPSYEQYFGPGTRLTVT.

V usage is TRBV6-5 and J usage is TRBJ2-7; the D gene is possibly TRBD2 (5 bases). Per germline, CDR1 MNHEY and CDR2 SVGAGI. The V end lost 5 bases, the J end lost 0 bases, and 8 bases lay between the germline ends. The CDR3 length is 13 residues. The CDR3 DNA reads as TGTGCCAGCAGTCACGGGGACTCCTACGAGCAGTACTTC. It is translated as CASSHGDSYEQYF.

The chain employs TRBV27 and TRBJ2-7; D not certain. CDR1 MNHEY and CDR2 SMNVEV come from the germline V gene (reference sequence). CDR3 size: 12 residues. Trimming left V 2 bases short and J 5 bases short, with 7 bases between. CDR3 region: CASSLNTNEQYF. CDR3 coding DNA: TGTGCCAGCAGTTTAAATACGAACGAGCAGTACTTC.

This clone was counted ten times or more. This chain connects TRBV28 to TRBJ1-1; D possibly corresponds to TRBD1 (5 bases). Germline CDR1 is MDHEN and CDR2 is SYDVKM. This CDR3 comprises 14 residues. Trimming pared 6 bases from V and 6 bases from J, leaving 17 bases between. The CDR3 bases are TGTGCCAGCAGGCCCCTGGGGGGTAACCCTGAAGCTTTCTTT. This sequence encodes CASRPLGGNPEAFF.

With respect to this clone: Other DNA sequences in this specimen translate into the identical CDR3. The V call is TRBV27, the J call TRBJ2-7; possible D gene TRBD2, 6 bases. Germline loops: CDR1 MNHEY, CDR2 SMNVEV (reference sequence). The CDR3 extends over 14 amino acids. Trimming removed 5 bases at V and 3 bases at J, with 14 bases between. Here the CDR3 DNA reads TGTGCCAGCAGTCTCACGGGACTCCTCTACGAGCAGTACTTC. Amino acid sequence: CASSLTGLLYEQYF.

This chain uses TRBV10-3 with TRBJ2-1; D ambiguous. Germline V gives CDR1 ENHRY, CDR2 SYGVKD. This CDR3 is 15 amino acids long. Trimming shortened V by 2 bases and J by 6 bases, and 14 bases separated the two germline ends. The CDR3 sequence: CAISEVSTRINEQFF. The CDR3 nucleotides are TGTGCCATCAGTGAGGTCTCCACCCGGATCAATGAGCAGTTCTTC.

This clone was found a few times. The CDR3, as DNA: TGTGCCAGCAGCCAACCGACGGAGTTAAGGGGCTATGGCTACACCTTC. It yields the protein CASSQPTELRGYGYTF. This chain uses TRBV4-2 with TRBJ1-2; possible D gene TRBD1, 5 bases. CDR1 LGHNA and CDR2 YNFKEQ come from the germline V gene. The CDR3 is made up of 16 amino acids. V dropped 2 bases and J dropped 4 bases, with 17 bases sitting between them.

The rearrangement links TRBV9 to TRBJ2-1; 10 bases fit TRBD2. The germline V gene has CDR1 SGDLS and CDR2 YYNGEE. This CDR3 contains 16 residues. The V segment lost 4 bases and the J segment 5 bases; nucleotides outside the gene matches: 9. The CDR3 spells CASSPLGAGGDNEQFF. The CDR3 DNA is TGTGCCAGCAGCCCGTTAGGAGCGGGAGGGGACAATGAGCAGTTCTTC. Supplemented by reference TRBV9 and TRBJ2-1, the full variable domain reads DSGVTQTPKHLITATGQRVTLRCSPRSGDLSVYWYQQSLDQGLQFLIQYYNGEERAKGNILERFSAQQFPDLHSELNLSSLELGDSALYFCASSPLGAGGDNEQFFGPGTRLTVL.

The rearrangement joins TRBV27 to TRBJ1-1, with 8 positions matching TRBD1. Unmatched junction bases numbered 6, after V lost 4 bases and J lost 5 bases. CDR3 length equals 14 residues. Germline CDR1 and CDR2: MNHEY and SMNVEV (reference sequence). This CDR3 is CASSYRGSGTEAFF. The CDR3 DNA follows: TGTGCCAGCAGTTACAGGGGGAGTGGGACTGAAGCTTTCTTT.

The rearrangement links TRBV27 to TRBJ2-7; no definite D call. The germline V gene has CDR1 MNHEY and CDR2 SMNVEV (reference sequence). V lost 5 bases and J lost 7, with 21 bases in between. The CDR3 contains 15 residues. CDR3 in amino acids: CASSVSSRAPVEQYF. CDR3 coding DNA: TGTGCCAGCAGTGTCAGTTCCCGGGCCCCCGTAGAGCAGTACTTC.

This clone occurred once. The chain is built from TRBV6-1 and TRBJ1-1, with a weak D call TRBD1 (5 bases). Germline V gene data show CDR1 as MNHNS and CDR2 as SASEGT. Trimming shortened V by 4 bases and J by 0 bases, and 24 bases separated the two germline ends. The CDR3 consists of 19 residues. The CDR3 loop is CASSVQTPGTLGLNTEAFF. CDR3 sequence (DNA): TGTGCCAGCAGTGTACAAACCCCCGGAACCTTGGGACTGAACACTGAAGCTTTCTTT.